This T cell receptor beta chain was identified during a study of vaccination effects on CD4 cells after COVID-19. Broader study findings: The authors studied few convalescent patients and collected no early post-infection timepoints.

Sequencing used immunoSEQ multiplex PCR; TCRdb keeps in-frame clones, though not all of them. The data show some 52,000 clones, with 75% to 85% seen just once and roughly 5.6% held by the top ten. In the case of this clone: Its matching antigen is unknown.

Before sequencing took place, the ViraFEST assay used viral peptide pools to expand antigen-specific CD4+ T cells. Between days 10 and 11 of culture, CD4+ T cells were separated out. Nucleocapsid antibodies stayed negative before and after vaccination, showing no earlier SARS-CoV-2 infection. The CDR3 extends over 14 amino acids. Germline trimming cut 5 bases from V and 2 bases from J; bases unmatched to any gene: 3. The germline V gene has CDR1 MDHEN and CDR2 SYDVKM. This chain joins TRBV28 and TRBJ1-3; 7 bases are shared with TRBD1. The receptor was isolated from a human donor who received a COVID-19 vaccine. The sequencing here drew on CD4+ T cells from PBMCs cultured with HCoV-OC43 spike peptides, taken before COVID-19 vaccination. The subset here: HCoV-OC43 spike overlapping peptide pool stimulation. CDR3 in amino acids: CASSKTGTGNTIYF. The DNA of the CDR3 is TGTGCCAGCAGTAAGACAGGGACTGGAAACACCATATATTTT.